Listed below are T cell receptor beta chains from one sample, sequenced in a study of blood T cell repertoires in COVID-19. The repertoire was sequenced with immunoSEQ multiplex PCR; TCRdb's copy has only in-frame clones and lacks some. This sample has 110,000 to 150,000 clones, with about 80% found just once. Sequencing was done on a sample of peripheral blood. The source is a human donor in a cohort sampled during active COVID-19. CDR3s include the opening cysteine and the closing phenylalanine or tryptophan. The D gene is left open where the match is weak. The listing skips clone size in some rows; elsewhere it reads once, few, many or a size class.

TGTGCCAGCGTCTCACAGTACTACGAGCAGTACTTC,CASVSQYYEQYF,many,TRBJ2-7,.,TRBV2
TGTGCCAGCAGCTTGGTACAGGGGAATCAGCCCCAGCATTTT,CASSLVQGNQPQHF,few,TRBJ1-5,TRBD1,TRBV7-6
TGTGCCAGCAGCTTAGTCGGGACAGTTAATGAAAAACTGTTTTTT,CASSLVGTVNEKLFF,once,TRBJ1-4,TRBD1,TRBV11-2
TGTGCCAGCAGCTTGGGAGCGGGGGGACGCACAGATACGCAGTATTTT,CASSLGAGGRTDTQYF,.,TRBJ2-3,TRBD2,TRBV5-8
TGTGCCAGCAGCCCCCTGACTTACACAGATACGCAGTATTTT,CASSPLTYTDTQYF,.,TRBJ2-3,.,TRBV9
TGCGCCAGCAGCCCGGGACTAGGAGAGACCCAGTACTTC,CASSPGLGETQYF,.,TRBJ2-5,TRBD2,TRBV5-1
TGTGCCAGCAGCCCCGGTTTGGGGCACACTGAAGCTTTCTTT,CASSPGLGHTEAFF,once,TRBJ1-1,.,TRBV7-9
TGTGCCAGCAGCCCTCTGGGCGACAGGGCCTACGAGCAGTACTTC,CASSPLGDRAYEQYF,.,TRBJ2-7,TRBD1,TRBV7-9
TGTGCCAGCAGAAAAGGACAGGGCGGCAATCAGCCCCAGCATTTT,CASRKGQGGNQPQHF,.,TRBJ1-5,TRBD1,TRBV7-2
TGTGCCAGCAGTTTAGGGGCCTATGGCTACACCTTC,CASSLGAYGYTF,.,TRBJ1-2,.,TRBV2
TGTGCCAGCAGTGAAGGACAGATTTATAATTCACCCCTCCACTTT,CASSEGQIYNSPLHF,once,TRBJ1-6,.,TRBV2
TGTGCCAGTAGTATGGGAGGAGGGGCAGAGACCCAGTACTTC,CASSMGGGAETQYF,.,TRBJ2-5,.,TRBV19
TGTGCCAGCAGCCCCGGGACAGAAGGAGACCTGTTTTTT,CASSPGTEGDLFF,.,TRBJ1-4,TRBD1,TRBV13
TGTGCCAGCAGCTTAAACCCTGGGACACACAATGAGCAGTTCTTC,CASSLNPGTHNEQFF,.,TRBJ2-1,.,TRBV11-2
TGTGCCAGCAGCCAAGAACAGGGGGGAGGAAACACCATATATTTT,CASSQEQGGGNTIYF,.,TRBJ1-3,TRBD1,TRBV3-1/TRBV3-2
TGCAGTGCTAGTCGGGCGGGCAGCAATCAGCCCCAGCATTTT,CSASRAGSNQPQHF,.,TRBJ1-5,.,TRBV20-1
TGTGCCAGCAGCAGCAGGGGTTCTGGAAACACCATATATTTT,CASSSRGSGNTIYF,.,TRBJ1-3,.,TRBV5-4
TGTGCCAGCTCAAAGTCGACAGGGGCTAACGAGCAGTACTTC,CASSKSTGANEQYF,few,TRBJ2-7,TRBD1,TRBV18
TGTGCCAGCAGCTCACAGGGGAACCACGAGCAGTACTTC,CASSSQGNHEQYF,.,TRBJ2-7,TRBD1,TRBV7-9
TGTGCCATCAGTGAGAAAAACAGGGGGGCGAACACTGAAGCTTTCTTT,CAISEKNRGANTEAFF,.,TRBJ1-1,TRBD1,TRBV10-3
TGTGCCAGCAGTTCCCCACAGGGTCGTGGCGGGGAGCTGTTTTTT,CASSSPQGRGGELFF,.,TRBJ2-2,.,TRBV27
TGCGCCAGCAGCCCGAATAGCGGGGGAATTACCGGGGAGCTGTTTTTT,CASSPNSGGITGELFF,.,TRBJ2-2,TRBD2,TRBV5-1
TGTGCCAGCAGTTTTGTCCCGGGAGGGGAGCAGTACTTC,CASSFVPGGEQYF,.,TRBJ2-7,TRBD2,TRBV12-3/TRBV12-4
TGTGCCAGCAGCCCCGGGAAACCGGCAGGCGAGCAGTACTTC,CASSPGKPAGEQYF,once,TRBJ2-7,.,TRBV7-2
TGTGCCACCAAGACAGGGGTCGAATCACCCCTCCACTTT,CATKTGVESPLHF,few,TRBJ1-6,TRBD1,TRBV27
TGTGCCAGCAGGCCACTGCAGGAGGGGTCTAACGAGCAGTACTTC,CASRPLQEGSNEQYF,once,TRBJ2-7,.,TRBV28
TGTGCCAGCAGTGGAAACAGGGGCCGATCCTCTGGGGCCAACGTCCTGACTTTC,CASSGNRGRSSGANVLTF,.,TRBJ2-6,TRBD1,TRBV6-1
TGTGCCAGCAGCTTGACCGGGACAGGGATCGGTGAGCAGTTCTTC,CASSLTGTGIGEQFF,.,TRBJ2-1,TRBD1,TRBV2
TGCAGTGCTAGAATTGCGTCGGGCTACACCTTC,CSARIASGYTF,.,TRBJ1-2,.,TRBV20-1
TGTGCCATCAGTCCGGGACAGGGGAACAATGAGCAGTTCTTC,CAISPGQGNNEQFF,few,TRBJ2-1,TRBD1,TRBV10-3
TGTGCCAGCAGCCAGCCGGGACTTATGAATGAGCAGTTCTTC,CASSQPGLMNEQFF,.,TRBJ2-1,.,TRBV14
TGTGCCAGCAGCCGTGGGACTAGCGGGGGCGCGGATACGCAGTATTTT,CASSRGTSGGADTQYF,.,TRBJ2-3,TRBD2,TRBV7-3
TGTGCCAGCAGCTCGACCGACAGGGTTGGCGAAAAACTGTTTTTT,CASSSTDRVGEKLFF,.,TRBJ1-4,TRBD1,TRBV3-1/TRBV3-2
TGTGCCAGCAGCTTAGCGTTTAGGAGGGCCGAAAAACTGTTTTTT,CASSLAFRRAEKLFF,.,TRBJ1-4,.,TRBV7-6
TGTGCCAGCAGTGATGGGAGACAGGGCACAATTCGTAGCACAGATACGCAGTATTTT,CASSDGRQGTIRSTDTQYF,.,TRBJ2-3,TRBD1,TRBV2
TGTGCCAGCAGCGTAGCTCGTCGGGGAAGGGAAGAGACCCAGTACTTC,CASSVARRGREETQYF,.,TRBJ2-5,.,TRBV9
TGTGCCAGCATAAGGGAGACAGGGTCCTACAATGAGCAGTTCTTC,CASIRETGSYNEQFF,.,TRBJ2-1,TRBD1,TRBV2
TGCAGCGGTTACCGGGACAGCTACAATGAGCAGTTCTTC,CSGYRDSYNEQFF,few,TRBJ2-1,TRBD1,TRBV29-1
TGTGCCAGTAGTAATTTAGGGAGTAACACTGAAGCTTTCTTT,CASSNLGSNTEAFF,.,TRBJ1-1,.,TRBV19
TGTGCCAGCTCTAACCGGGGGGGGCAAGAGACCCAGTACTTC,CASSNRGGQETQYF,.,TRBJ2-5,TRBD2,TRBV27
TGCGCCAGCAGCGGACTTGACAATGAGCAGTTCTTC,CASSGLDNEQFF,.,TRBJ2-1,.,TRBV10-2
TGTGCCAGCAGCACCCGGGACAGGGGATCGTATGGCTACACCTTC,CASSTRDRGSYGYTF,.,TRBJ1-2,TRBD1,TRBV5-6
TGTGCCAGCAGTTACTCTGGCCAGGGGGCGTATGAGCAGTTCTTC,CASSYSGQGAYEQFF,.,TRBJ2-1,TRBD1,TRBV6-5
TGTGCCAGCAGCTCCGGACAGGGCCGGGGGGACGAGCAGTACTTC,CASSSGQGRGDEQYF,.,TRBJ2-7,.,TRBV7-9
TGTGCCAGCAGTATACCGGGGGGGCCTCTCAATGAGCAGTTCTTC,CASSIPGGPLNEQFF,once,TRBJ2-1,TRBD2,TRBV27
TGTGCCAGCAGCAGCCACCGGGACACCCATCCCACTGAAGCTTTCTTT,CASSSHRDTHPTEAFF,.,TRBJ1-1,.,TRBV5-4
TGCGCCAGCAGCCCGACTAGCGGGGGATTGAACACCGGGGAGCTGTTTTTT,CASSPTSGGLNTGELFF,once,TRBJ2-2,TRBD2,TRBV5-1
TGTGCCAGCTCACTGACAGGGGACGGCACTGAAGCTTTCTTT,CASSLTGDGTEAFF,.,TRBJ1-1,TRBD1,TRBV18
TGCGCCAGCAGACCAATTGGACAGGGCCAAGAGACCCAGTACTTC,CASRPIGQGQETQYF,.,TRBJ2-5,TRBD1,TRBV4-1
TGTGCCAGCAGCCGGGATAGTACCGGGGAGCTGTTTTTT,CASSRDSTGELFF,.,TRBJ2-2,.,TRBV6-4
TGTGCCAGCAGCCAGGACCCGACAGGGATCACCGGGGAGCTGTTTTTT,CASSQDPTGITGELFF,once,TRBJ2-2,TRBD1,TRBV5-5
TGTGCCAGCAGCTCTTCACTTCAAGAGACCCAGTACTTC,CASSSSLQETQYF,.,TRBJ2-5,.,TRBV11-3
TGTGCCAGCAGCCCACTCGGACAGGGCAGCTCTGGAAACACCATATATTTT,CASSPLGQGSSGNTIYF,.,TRBJ1-3,TRBD1,TRBV5-5
TGTGCCAGCGGACTTGCTAGCGGGGGGTCGGTCGAGCAGTACTTC,CASGLASGGSVEQYF,.,TRBJ2-7,TRBD2,TRBV3-1/TRBV3-2
TGTGCCAGCAGTTACGGCTGGGCGGGGGGAATAGATACGCAGTATTTT,CASSYGWAGGIDTQYF,.,TRBJ2-3,TRBD2,TRBV6-5
TGTGCCAGTACCATTCAGGAGACAGGGAACTATGGCTACACCTTC,CASTIQETGNYGYTF,.,TRBJ1-2,TRBD1,TRBV19
TGCGCCAGCAGCTCCATTCGGGGGACTTCCGCGTCTCGGACGCAGTATTTT,CASSSIRGTSASRTQYF,.,TRBJ2-3,.,TRBV5-1
TGCGCCAGCAGCTTGGTTGGCGGAAGCTCTGGAAACACCATATATTTT,CASSLVGGSSGNTIYF,.,TRBJ1-3,.,TRBV5-1